This T cell receptor (beta chain) appears in the sequencing data of a study of Ad26.COV2.S vaccination and SARS-CoV-2 variants. TCRdb's copy holds only in-frame clones and misses some; the assay was immunoSEQ multiplex PCR. Among around 320,000 clones, around four fifths were seen once, and the ten largest hold 2.1%. There are 13 residues in the CDR3. The germline V gene encodes CDR1 SGHTS and CDR2 YDEGEE. The ends were cut back, 1 base at V and 5 bases at J, with 9 bases in the middle. Noted treatment: roughly 20 received Ad26.COV2.S at low or high dose, single or two shots; about 5 received placebo; per-sample allocation not given. It was on day 63 after the first vaccine or placebo injection that samples were taken.

The TCR was taken from a person between 18 and 65 years old who received the Ad26.COV2.S COVID-19 vaccine or a placebo. The material sequenced was peripheral blood, taken in a trial of Ad26.COV2.S vaccine versus placebo. The chain employs TRBV5-8 and TRBJ1-2; D unclear. The CDR3 DNA reads as TGTGCCAGCAGCTTGCCAGGCTCGTATGGCTACACCTTC. It translates to CASSLPGSYGYTF.